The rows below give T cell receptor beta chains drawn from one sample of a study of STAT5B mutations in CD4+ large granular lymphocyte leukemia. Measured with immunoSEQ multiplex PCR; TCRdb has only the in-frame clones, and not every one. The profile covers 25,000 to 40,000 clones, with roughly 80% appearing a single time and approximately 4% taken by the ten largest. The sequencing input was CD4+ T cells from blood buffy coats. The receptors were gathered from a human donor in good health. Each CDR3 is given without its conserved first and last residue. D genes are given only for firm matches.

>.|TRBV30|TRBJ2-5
AWSGSTGETQY
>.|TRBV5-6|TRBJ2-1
ASSYRSYNEQF
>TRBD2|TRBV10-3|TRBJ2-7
AISEFDPGLAGYEQY
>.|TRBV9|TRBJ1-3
ASSVSRVGNTIY
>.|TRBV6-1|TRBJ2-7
ASSERGGWQRNEQY
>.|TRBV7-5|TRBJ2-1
VRSLERCNEQF
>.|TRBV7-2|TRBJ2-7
ASSPIRDGTYEQY
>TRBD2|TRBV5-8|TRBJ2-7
ASSYRTSGSYEQY
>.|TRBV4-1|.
ASSQGAGRTYEQY
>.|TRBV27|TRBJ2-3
ASRARDGTDTQY
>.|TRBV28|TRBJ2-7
ASDGQRSYEQY
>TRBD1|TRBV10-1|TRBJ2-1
ATDRGLGHEQF
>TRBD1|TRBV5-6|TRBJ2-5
ASSSTGGRKETQY
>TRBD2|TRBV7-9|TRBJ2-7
ASSPRTSGMDEQY
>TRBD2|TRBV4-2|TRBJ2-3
ASSQESSGSIDTQY
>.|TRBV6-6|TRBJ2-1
ASSYRSGNNEQF
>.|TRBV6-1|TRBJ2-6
ASSGGRAGANVLT
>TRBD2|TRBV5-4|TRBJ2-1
ASSLVLAGGDEQF
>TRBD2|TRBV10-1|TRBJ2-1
ASSDKREGGGEQF
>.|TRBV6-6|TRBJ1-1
ASSYRFRDGNTEAF
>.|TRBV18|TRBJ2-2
ASSPTALDRHLTGELF
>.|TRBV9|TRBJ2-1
ASSRGGAAYNEQF
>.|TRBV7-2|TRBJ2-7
ASSLARQSLYEQY
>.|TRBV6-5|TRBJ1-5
ASSSADGPHQPQH
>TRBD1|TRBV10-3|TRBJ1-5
AISPGQGKDQPQH
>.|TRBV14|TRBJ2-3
ASSLISRERDTQY
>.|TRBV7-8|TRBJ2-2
ASTSSVTGELF
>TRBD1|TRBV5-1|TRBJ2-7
ASSLSRQGETNSYEQY
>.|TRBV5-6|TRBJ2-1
ASSFGRLSRRNEQF
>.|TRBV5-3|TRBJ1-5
ARSLCKDQVNQPQH
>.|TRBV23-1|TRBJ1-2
ASERSGYT
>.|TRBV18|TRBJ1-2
ASSPTGTYNYGYT
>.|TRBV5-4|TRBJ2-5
ASSFSRETQY
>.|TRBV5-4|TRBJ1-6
ASSLTGANSPLH
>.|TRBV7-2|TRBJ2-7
ASSRVEVYEQY
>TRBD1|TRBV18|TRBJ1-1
ASSPARGLTEAF
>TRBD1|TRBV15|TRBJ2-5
ATSRDPDREETQY
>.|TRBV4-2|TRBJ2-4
ASSQLSDGVGLY
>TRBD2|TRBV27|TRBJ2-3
ASRLNGLGETDTQY
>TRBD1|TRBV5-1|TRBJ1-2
ASSPRPGTGGVQNYGYT
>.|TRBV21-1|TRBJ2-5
ARGDGGQETQY
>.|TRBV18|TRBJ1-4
ASSPTGGTSNEKLF
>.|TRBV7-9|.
ASSFEGELLYEQY
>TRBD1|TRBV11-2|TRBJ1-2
ASSKIGGRTGGNYGYT
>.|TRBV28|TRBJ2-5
ASSWSGGRGTQY